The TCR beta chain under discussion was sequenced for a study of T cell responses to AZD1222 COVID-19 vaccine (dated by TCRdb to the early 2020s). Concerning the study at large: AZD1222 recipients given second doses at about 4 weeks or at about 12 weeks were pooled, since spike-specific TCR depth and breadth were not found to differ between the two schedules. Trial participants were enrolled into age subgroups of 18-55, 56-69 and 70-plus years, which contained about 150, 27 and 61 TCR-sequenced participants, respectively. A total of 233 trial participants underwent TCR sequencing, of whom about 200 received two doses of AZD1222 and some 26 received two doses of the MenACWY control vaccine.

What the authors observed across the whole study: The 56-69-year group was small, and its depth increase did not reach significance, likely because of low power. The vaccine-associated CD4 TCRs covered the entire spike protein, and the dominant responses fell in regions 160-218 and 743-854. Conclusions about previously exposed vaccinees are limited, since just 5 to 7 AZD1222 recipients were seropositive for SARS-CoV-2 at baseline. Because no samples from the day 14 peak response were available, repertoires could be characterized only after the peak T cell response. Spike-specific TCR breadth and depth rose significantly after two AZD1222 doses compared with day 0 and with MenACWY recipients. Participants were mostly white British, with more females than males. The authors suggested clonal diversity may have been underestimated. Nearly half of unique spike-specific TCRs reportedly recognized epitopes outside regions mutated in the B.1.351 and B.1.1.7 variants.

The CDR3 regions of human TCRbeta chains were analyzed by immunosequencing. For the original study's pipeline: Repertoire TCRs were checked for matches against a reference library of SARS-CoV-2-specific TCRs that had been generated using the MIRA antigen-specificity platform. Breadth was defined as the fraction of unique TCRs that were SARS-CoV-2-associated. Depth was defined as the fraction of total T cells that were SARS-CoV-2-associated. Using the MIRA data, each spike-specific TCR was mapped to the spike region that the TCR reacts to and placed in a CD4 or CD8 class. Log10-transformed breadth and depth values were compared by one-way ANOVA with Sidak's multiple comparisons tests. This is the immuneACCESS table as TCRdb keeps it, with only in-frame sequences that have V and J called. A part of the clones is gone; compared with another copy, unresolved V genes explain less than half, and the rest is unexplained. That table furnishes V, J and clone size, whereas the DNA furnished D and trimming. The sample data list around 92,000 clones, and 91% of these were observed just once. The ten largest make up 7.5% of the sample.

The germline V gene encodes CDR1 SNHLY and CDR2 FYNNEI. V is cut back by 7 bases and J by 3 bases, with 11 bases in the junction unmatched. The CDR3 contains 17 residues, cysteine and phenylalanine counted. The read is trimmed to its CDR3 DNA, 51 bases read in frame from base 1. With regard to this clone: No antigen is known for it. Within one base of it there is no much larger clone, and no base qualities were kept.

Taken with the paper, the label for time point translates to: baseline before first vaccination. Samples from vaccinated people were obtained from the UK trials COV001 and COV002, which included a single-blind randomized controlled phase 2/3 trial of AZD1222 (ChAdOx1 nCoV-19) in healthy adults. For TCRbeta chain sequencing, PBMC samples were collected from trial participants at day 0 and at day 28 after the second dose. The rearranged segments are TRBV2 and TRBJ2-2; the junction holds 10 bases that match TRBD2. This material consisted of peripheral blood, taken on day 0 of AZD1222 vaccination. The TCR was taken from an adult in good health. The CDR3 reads CASIEGGLAGDTGELFF. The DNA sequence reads TGTGCCAGCATAGAAGGTGGGCTAGCGGGAGACACCGGGGAGCTGTTTTTT.